Each of the 28 T cell receptor beta chains below was sequenced from the same sample in a study of regulatory T cells in long-lasting Graves disease. As for time point: newly diagnosed GD, antithyroid drugs for less than 3 months. The TCR library was made from RNA that had been extracted from PBMCs in TRIzol. CDR3-region Arm-PCR and iRepertoire HTBI primers produced the TCR beta libraries. TCRdb recomputed calls from the multiplex PCR reads with MiXCR, one row per CDR3 protein. Counted here are 350,000 to 450,000 distinct CDR3 sequences, over 12% occurring once; the ten biggest clones make up about 8%. Separately, the same data were catalogued under a study of T cells in Graves' hyperthyroidism and ophthalmopathy.

This material consisted of peripheral blood mononuclear cells (PBMCs), taken at new diagnosis, from a patient treated with antithyroid drugs. The receptor set was obtained from a woman between 40 and 55 years old with Graves disease.

This clonotype was detected ten times or more. Here the CDR3 reads CASAGGPDSYNEQFF. CDR3 bases: TGTGCCAGTGCGGGAGGGCCAGACTCCTACAATGAGCAGTTCTTC. The chain combines TRBV19 with TRBJ2-1; TRBD2 agrees at 9 bases. The length of the CDR3 is 15 residues. V was clipped by 8 bases and J by 0 bases; unmatched bases: 5. Germline V gene lookup returns CDR1 LNHDA and CDR2 SQIVND (reference sequence).

The table lists this clonotype with many counts. CDR3 DNA sequence: TGTGCCAGCTCACCACTGACAGGGGACACTGAAGCTTTCTTT. Amino acid sequence: CASSPLTGDTEAFF. The chain couples TRBV18 to TRBJ1-1; 8 bases line up with TRBD1. This CDR3 region has 14 residues. Germline trimming cut 1 base from V and 3 bases from J; bases unmatched to any gene: 1. The germline V gene encodes CDR1 KGHSH and CDR2 LQKENI.

In this sample, this clonotype turned up many times. A much larger clone differs from this one at a single base, so this may be a read error. This chain joins TRBV11-2 and TRBJ2-1, with a weak D call TRBD1 (5 bases). This CDR3 has 16 amino acids. The germline gives CDR1 SGHAT, CDR2 FQNNGV. CDR3 sequence: CASGYEKWGSYDEQFF. In DNA form, the CDR3 reads TGTGCCAGCGGCTACGAGAAGTGGGGCTCCTACGATGAGCAGTTCTTC.

This clonotype was counted ten times or more. The chain carries TRBV20-1 and TRBJ2-3, with D maybe TRBD2 (7 bases). The CDR3 consists of 15 residues. Deletions cut 5 bases from V and 3 bases from J, with 18 bases between. Germline V gene data show CDR1 as DFQATT and CDR2 as SNEGSKA (reference sequence). The CDR3 DNA is TGCAGTGCTTCAGAGGGGGGGGCTTGGACAGATACGCAGTATTTT. This codes for CSASEGGAWTDTQYF.

V is TRBV4-3 and J is TRBJ2-1; 7 nucleotides line up with TRBD2. The CDR3 has 17 amino acids. Losses at the gene ends were 0 bases for V and 5 bases for J; bases not matched to a gene: 10. Germline values: CDR1 LGHNA, CDR2 YSLEER. The CDR3 DNA follows: TGCGCCAGCAGCCAAGAAAACGGGCGGGAGTTCCACAATGAGCAGTTCTTC. It yields the protein CASSQENGREFHNEQFF.

This clonotype was observed many times. The chain recombines TRBV6-1 with TRBJ1-1, with D possibly TRBD1 on 5 matching bases. CDR3 length: 13 residues. Germline lookup yields CDR1 MNHNS and CDR2 SASEGT. V gave up 8 bases and J gave up 1 base, with 11 bases separating them. This CDR3 reads CASRPGRNTEAFF. CDR3 coding DNA: TGTGCCAGCCGCCCAGGGAGGAACACTGAAGCTTTCTTT.

This chain links TRBV24-1 with TRBJ2-7; no reliable D call. CDR1 is KGHDR, CDR2 SFDVKD, per germline. V lost 2 bases to trimming and J lost 4 bases, with 8 bases between them. The CDR3 is made up of 13 amino acids. The CDR3 sequence is CATSDSFGYEQYF. The CDR3 DNA reads TGTGCCACCAGTGATTCTTTTGGTTACGAGCAGTACTTC.

Many counts were recorded for this clonotype. This chain joins TRBV7-2 and TRBJ2-5, with D tentatively TRBD1 (5 bases). V gave up 5 bases and J gave up 5 bases, with 18 bases separating them. There are 15 residues in the CDR3. Looked up from germline, CDR1 is SGHTA and CDR2 is FQGNSA. The DNA of the CDR3 is TGTGCCAGCAGCCTCCGCTTGAGTGGGGCGGAGACCCAGTACTTC. It specifies CASSLRLSGAETQYF.

This clonotype was picked up a small number of times. A single base separates this from a much larger clone, so it may be a read error. The conserved phenylalanine or tryptophan normally closing the CDR3 is absent here, so this likely arose from a read error. This rearrangement joins TRBV7-2 to TRBJ1-4, with a weak D call TRBD1 (6 bases). This CDR3 region has 14 residues. V dropped 2 bases and J dropped 8 bases, with 12 bases sitting between them. Looked up from germline, CDR1 is SGHTA and CDR2 is FQGNSA. The CDR3 sequence is CASSLNGGQEKLFS. CDR3 DNA sequence: TGTGCCAGCAGCTTAAACGGGGGCCAGGAAAAACTGTTTTCT.

This clonotype has ten or more counts. V is TRBV6-1 and J is TRBJ2-2; maybe TRBD2 (5 bases). The CDR3 is made up of 14 amino acids. V dropped 8 bases and J dropped 2 bases, with 12 bases sitting between them. The V gene's germline CDR1 is MNHNS and CDR2 SASEGT. The CDR3 sequence: CASGRGTNTGELFF. The DNA of the CDR3 is TGTGCCAGCGGGAGAGGTACTAACACCGGGGAGCTGTTTTTT.

This clonotype was recorded at least ten times. The chain uses TRBV9 and TRBJ2-7, with D perhaps TRBD2 (6 bases). CDR3 length: 13 amino acids. CDR1 and CDR2 (germline): SGDLS, YYNGEE. Between the trimmed V and J ends, which lost 4 bases and 3 bases, there was a span of 11 bases. This CDR3 reads CASSYRLGYEQYF. The DNA for the CDR3 is TGTGCCAGCAGCTACCGACTAGGCTACGAGCAGTACTTC.

This clonotype was picked up many times. The chain couples TRBV7-9 to TRBJ2-1, with D uncertain. Per the germline V gene, CDR1 is SEHNR and CDR2 is FQNEAQ (reference sequence). Between the trimmed V and J ends, which lost 0 bases and 8 bases, there was a span of 5 bases. The CDR3 spans 12 residues. The DNA for the CDR3 is TGTGCCAGCAGCTTAGCCCGGGATGAGCAGTTCTTC. Its translation: CASSLARDEQFF.

This clonotype has a count of ten or more. V is TRBV28 and J is TRBJ1-2; D is perhaps TRBD1 (5 bases). With 8 bases removed from V and 3 bases from J, the gap between germline ends came to 16 bases. The CDR3 totals 14 residues. Germline loops: CDR1 MDHEN, CDR2 SYDVKM. CDR3 bases: TGTGCCAGCGGGCGGGGGACTTGGGACTATGGCTACACCTTC. Its translation is CASGRGTWDYGYTF.

In this sample, this clonotype turned up once. The gene calls are TRBV7-2 and TRBJ2-1; D gene unclear. Trimming pared 3 bases from V and 0 bases from J, leaving 12 bases between. Per germline, CDR1 SGHTA and CDR2 FQGNSA. This CDR3 contains 16 residues. CDR3 nucleotide sequence: TGTGCCAGCAGCTTCCCCGTGGAGAGCTCCTACAATGAGCAGTTCTTC. Protein sequence: CASSFPVESSYNEQFF.

This clonotype appeared a few times. The chain employs TRBV6-2 or TRBV6-3 and TRBJ2-1, with TRBD2 as a possible D gene (6 bases). CDR1 is MNHEY and CDR2 is SVGEGT in the germline V gene. This CDR3 has 13 amino acids. V was shortened by 8 bases and J by 5 bases, with 13 bases between the two germline ends. The CDR3 nucleotides read TGTGCCAGCGCACAACTAGCCAACAATGAGCAGTTCTTC. Its translation: CASAQLANNEQFF.

This clonotype has a handful of counts. The genes are TRBV28 and TRBJ2-2; D gene uncertain. Trimming cost V 3 bases and J 0 bases, with 8 bases left between them. The germline gives CDR1 MDHEN, CDR2 SYDVKM. This CDR3 is 15 amino acids long. CDR3: CASSFFAANTGELFF. The CDR3 nucleotides read TGTGCCAGCAGTTTTTTCGCGGCGAACACCGGGGAGCTGTTTTTT.

The sample holds many counts of this clonotype. V is TRBV15 and J is TRBJ1-2; unclear D gene. Trimming stripped 0 bases from V and 4 bases from J, with 12 bases between. This CDR3 spans 15 amino acids. CDR1 LNHNV and CDR2 YYDKDF come from the germline V gene (reference sequence). CDR3 nucleotide sequence: TGTGCCACCAGCAGAGAGTACTCAGACCCCTATGGCTACACCTTC. This codes for CATSREYSDPYGYTF.

As concerns this clonotype: This may be a read error: a much more frequent sequence differs by one nucleotide. It is likely a read error, because the conserved phenylalanine at the end of the CDR3 is missing. The V and J genes are TRBV19 and TRBJ1-5, with D possibly matching TRBD1 (5 bases). This CDR3 spans 17 amino acids. The V and J ends lost 4 bases and 4 bases respectively, with 20 bases between them. Germline CDR1 reads LNHDA; CDR2 reads SQIVND (reference sequence). For the CDR3, the DNA is TGTGCCAGTAGTAAAAGGGATACCCCGGGGACGAATCAGCCCCAGCATTCT. The encoded protein is CASSKRDTPGTNQPQHS.

Concerning this clonotype itself: A read error is possible here, since a much larger clone lies one base away. The chain uses TRBV6-5 and TRBJ2-7; D is perhaps TRBD1 (6 bases). Germline lookup yields CDR1 MNHEY and CDR2 SVGAGI. The length of the CDR3 is 14 residues. V lost 2 bases and J lost 5, with 13 bases in between. The CDR3 DNA is TGTGCCAGCAGTTACGAACAGGGAGACCACGAGCAGTACTTC. Amino acid sequence: CASSYEQGDHEQYF.

The rearrangement uses TRBV6-1 and TRBJ2-5; possible D gene TRBD2, 6 bases. Germline V gene data show CDR1 as MNHNS and CDR2 as SASEGT. V was clipped by 7 bases and J by 4 bases, with 13 bases between them. The CDR3 has 13 residues. DNA for the CDR3: TGTGCCAGCATCCCCTACGGGGGAGAGACCCAGTACTTC. Its protein product is CASIPYGGETQYF.

Many counts were recorded for this clonotype. Since a much larger clone is just one base distant, this may be a read error. The rearrangement links TRBV28 to TRBJ1-1; weak D call: TRBD1 (5 bases). Per the germline V gene, CDR1 is MDHEN and CDR2 is SYDVKM. The CDR3 extends over 14 amino acids. Trimming removed 4 bases at V and 0 bases at J, with 9 bases between. The CDR3 coding sequence is TGTGCCAGCAGTTACGGGACGGTGAACACTGAAGCTTTCTTT. It specifies CASSYGTVNTEAFF.

In the case of this clonotype: A read error may explain this, as a much larger clone is one base away. The CDR3 sequence: CASSLTPVGPNEKLFF. CDR3 bases: TGTGCCAGCAGTTTAACCCCAGTGGGACCTAATGAAAAACTGTTTTTT. The gene calls are TRBV27 and TRBJ1-4; D is perhaps TRBD1 (5 bases). The CDR3 loop spans 16 amino acids. V dropped 2 bases and J dropped 3 bases, with 13 bases sitting between them. Germline V gives CDR1 MNHEY, CDR2 SMNVEV (reference sequence).

This clonotype was detected a few times. The chain employs TRBV7-9 and TRBJ2-7, with D possibly TRBD2 on 5 matching bases. The V and J ends lost 0 bases and 6 bases respectively, with 6 bases between them. Germline loops: CDR1 SEHNR, CDR2 FQNEAQ (reference sequence). This CDR3 is built from 12 residues. The CDR3 sequence is CASSLATTEQYF. CDR3 DNA sequence: TGTGCCAGCAGCTTAGCGACTACCGAGCAGTACTTC.

This clonotype was recorded many times. V is TRBV29-1 and J is TRBJ2-3; TRBD1 might be the D (6 bases). The germline V gene has CDR1 SQVTM and CDR2 ANQGSEA. Trimming shortened V by 5 bases and J by 4 bases, and 13 bases separated the two germline ends. There are 13 residues in the CDR3. The CDR3 spells CSVFPPGADTQYF. For the CDR3, the DNA is TGCAGCGTTTTCCCGCCAGGGGCAGATACGCAGTATTTT.

This clonotype showed up many times. The genes are TRBV3-1 and TRBJ1-1; no reliable D call. CDR1 and CDR2 from the germline V gene are LGHDT and YNNKEL (reference sequence). CDR3 length: 11 residues. Trimming left V 8 bases short and J 7 bases short, with 11 bases between. DNA of the CDR3: TGTGCCAGCTTCGGGAAGCTTGAAGCTTTCTTT. The encoded protein is CASFGKLEAFF.

This clonotype was seen at least ten times. The chain has TRBV28 and TRBJ2-5; TRBD2 might be the D (5 bases). V lost 2 bases and J lost 3, with 10 bases in between. Germline V gene sequence: CDR1 MDHEN, CDR2 SYDVKM. The CDR3 sequence is 14 residues long. CDR3 bases: TGTGCCAGCAGTTTACGCGGGCCCAAAGAGACCCAGTACTTC. Its translation: CASSLRGPKETQYF.

This clonotype was detected ten times or more. The chain links TRBV12-3 or TRBV12-4 to TRBJ1-2; weak D call: TRBD1 (5 bases). The length of the CDR3 is 19 residues. Trimming stripped 2 bases from V and 2 bases from J, with 24 bases between. Here the CDR3 DNA reads TGTGCCAGCAGTTTAAGGCGTCTGCTCGGAAGTAGGGGAAACTATGGCTACACCTTC. Amino acid sequence: CASSLRRLLGSRGNYGYTF.

The chain employs TRBV9 and TRBJ2-1, with 10 bases lining up with TRBD2. Germline V gene sequence: CDR1 SGDLS, CDR2 YYNGEE. The CDR3 covers 13 residues. V lost 6 bases and J lost 6; bases outside the gene matches: 3. CDR3 bases: TGTGCCAGCAACCAGCGGGAGGGCAATGAGCAGTTCTTC. It yields the protein CASNQREGNEQFF.